Below are 21 T cell receptor beta chains sequenced from a single sample in a study of shared T cell receptors in the human thymus. TCRdb's copy holds only in-frame clones and misses some; the assay was immunoSEQ multiplex PCR. The repertoire includes almost 550,000 clones, approximately 80% of them detected once, and 0.013% sits in the top ten. This sample also belongs to another study, concerning human thymus T cells.

The sample was thymocytes. The receptors originated from a boy under two years old with a congenital heart defect.

This clone was observed a few times. The chain employs TRBV6-6 and TRBJ2-1; 7 bases fit TRBD2. Per the germline V gene, CDR1 is MNHNY and CDR2 is SVGAGI (reference sequence). The ends lost 5 bases at V and 0 bases at J; junction bases unmatched: 4. The CDR3 runs 15 residues. CDR3 sequence: CASSKLADSYNEQFF. The CDR3 DNA sequence: TGTGCCAGCAGTAAGCTAGCGGACTCCTACAATGAGCAGTTCTTC.

J is TRBJ2-7 and V is TRBV19; 7 bases align to TRBD2. V lost 4 bases, J lost 1 base, and 4 bases stayed unmatched. The CDR3 is made up of 14 amino acids. Germline CDR1 reads LNHDA; CDR2 reads SQIVND (reference sequence). CDR3 DNA sequence: TGTGCCAGTAGTACTCCAGCGGGATCCTACGAGCAGTACTTC. Protein sequence: CASSTPAGSYEQYF.

The chain is built from TRBV5-1 and TRBJ2-7; D is ambiguous. CDR3 length: 13 residues. V shed 1 base and J shed 2 bases, with 7 bases lying between them. CDR1 is SGHRS, CDR2 YFSETQ, per germline. CDR3 in amino acids: CASSLSTTYEQYF. As DNA, the CDR3 is TGCGCCAGCAGCTTGAGCACCACCTACGAGCAGTACTTC.

For this clone: At one boundary the junction diverges from the germline segment, which might be a read error. V and J are TRBV19 and TRBJ2-2, with TRBD2 matching 8 bases. From germline, CDR1 is LNHDA and CDR2 SQIVND (reference sequence). This CDR3 comprises 17 residues. CDR3 coding DNA: TGTGCCAGTAGTATTATTCTAGCGGGTTTGAACCCCGGGGAGCTGTTTTTT. Amino acids: CASSIILAGLNPGELFF. Supplemented by reference TRBV19 and TRBJ2-2, the full variable domain reads DGGITQSPKYLFRKEGQNVTLSCEQNLNHDAMYWYRQDPGQGLRLIYYSQIVNDFQKGDIAEGYSVSREKKESFPLTVTSAQKNPTAFYLCASSIILAGLNPGELFFGEGSRLTVL.

On this clone: This sample includes further DNA sequences coding for the same CDR3. The chain combines TRBV29-1 with TRBJ2-1, with a tentative D call TRBD2 (6 bases). Trimming stripped 4 bases from V and 2 bases from J, with 27 bases between. The CDR3 covers 19 residues. CDR1 is SQVTM and CDR2 is ANQGSEA in the germline V gene. The CDR3 is CSVAPLVPGGSSPYNEQFF. The CDR3 bases are TGCAGCGTTGCACCTCTAGTCCCCGGAGGGTCGAGCCCCTACAATGAGCAGTTCTTC.

V usage is TRBV5-4 and J usage is TRBJ2-3; the match to TRBD1 covers 9 bases. CDR1 is SGHNT, CDR2 YYREEE, per germline (reference sequence). The CDR3 length is 16 residues. V lost 0 bases and J lost 4; bases outside the gene matches: 6. The CDR3 region is CASSLGGQGSPDTQYF. The CDR3 nucleotides are TGTGCCAGCAGCTTGGGGGGACAGGGCTCCCCAGATACGCAGTATTTT.

V gene TRBV7-2 combines with J gene TRBJ2-1; D is unclear. There are 11 residues in the CDR3. Germline CDR1 is SGHTA and CDR2 is FQGNSA. The V end was cut by 6 bases, the J end by 13 bases, with 13 bases between. CDR3 loop: CASSHPRSQFF. The DNA for the CDR3 is TGTGCCAGCAGTCACCCCCGGAGCCAGTTCTTC. Full variable domain (missing parts from reference TRBV7-2 and TRBJ2-1): GAGVSQSPSNKVTEKGKDVELRCDPISGHTALYWYRQSLGQGLEFLIYFQGNSAPDKSGLPSDRFSAERTGGSVSTLTIQRTQQEDSAVYLCASSHPRSQFFGPGTRLTVL.

The chain has TRBV5-6 and TRBJ2-3; 9 nucleotides line up with TRBD1. The CDR3 is 16 amino acids. J was trimmed by 0 bases and V by 4 bases; bases with no gene match: 6. Germline V CDR1 and CDR2: SGHDT, YYEEEE. DNA for the CDR3: TGTGCCAGCAGCCCCCCTGGACAGGGGAGCACAGATACGCAGTATTTT. Its protein is CASSPPGQGSTDTQYF.

The chain couples TRBV29-1 to TRBJ2-2; 7 nucleotides line up with TRBD2. The trim removed 4 bases at V and 6 bases at J, leaving 2 bases unmatched. Germline CDR1 reads SQVTM; CDR2 reads ANQGSEA. There are 12 residues in the CDR3. CDR3 sequence (DNA): TGCAGCGTTGTTGGGGGGGCCGGGGAGCTGTTTTTT. Its translation: CSVVGGAGELFF.

This rearrangement joins TRBV27 to TRBJ2-7; 14 positions agree with TRBD2. The CDR3 spans 17 residues. Per germline, CDR1 MNHEY and CDR2 SMNVEV (reference sequence). V shed 5 bases and J 4 bases; nucleotides not matched to a gene: 10. The CDR3 coding sequence is TGTGCCAGCAGTAACGGACTAGCGGGAGGACGACCTTACGAGCAGTACTTC. It yields the protein CASSNGLAGGRPYEQYF.

This chain links TRBV19 with TRBJ1-1; 9 bases agree with TRBD1. Germline V gives CDR1 LNHDA, CDR2 SQIVND (reference sequence). The CDR3 is made up of 17 amino acids. The V and J ends lost 3 bases and 0 bases, in that order; junction bases with no gene match: 8. CDR3: CASSIETGGPLNTEAFF. CDR3 coding DNA: TGTGCCAGTAGTATCGAAACAGGGGGCCCGCTGAACACTGAAGCTTTCTTT.

The chain carries TRBV29-1 and TRBJ2-1; D possibly corresponds to TRBD1 (6 bases). This CDR3 contains 17 residues. V was shortened by 6 bases and J by 12 bases, with 33 bases between the two germline ends. The germline V gene has CDR1 SQVTM and CDR2 ANQGSEA. The CDR3 here is CSVSPGDALLAAPRQFF. As DNA, the CDR3 is TGCAGCGTGAGCCCAGGGGACGCCCTCTTAGCTGCCCCTCGGCAGTTCTTC.

This clone was seen only once. CDR3 DNA: TGTGCCTGGAGTGGACAGGGCCCGCTTATGTCTAATGAAAAACTGTTTTTT. This encodes CAWSGQGPLMSNEKLFF. V gene TRBV30 combines with J gene TRBJ1-4, with TRBD1 matching 7 bases. CDR3 length: 17 amino acids. V was clipped by 1 base and J by 3 bases; unmatched bases: 11. Germline CDR1 GTSNPN, CDR2 SVGIG (reference sequence).

In DNA form, the CDR3 reads TGTGCCAGCAGGGAGACAGGGTTGGGAAACACCATATATTTT. The encoded protein is CASRETGLGNTIYF. This sequence joins TRBV2 and TRBJ1-3, with 7 bases lining up with TRBD1. With 6 bases clipped from V and 4 bases from J, the junction kept 6 bases outside the gene matches. CDR3 length: 14 residues. CDR1 is SNHLY, CDR2 FYNNEI, per germline.

The chain has TRBV6-6 and TRBJ1-2; tentative D call: TRBD1 (6 bases). Germline CDR1 is MNHNY and CDR2 is SVGAGI (reference sequence). The CDR3 length is 14 residues. The V end was cut by 2 bases, the J end by 6 bases, with 13 bases between. The CDR3 bases are TGTGCCAGCAGTTACCCCCCGGGGGGCGATGGCTACACCTTC. It encodes CASSYPPGGDGYTF.

The chain carries TRBV6-1 and TRBJ2-5; D might be TRBD1 (6 bases). CDR1 and CDR2 (germline): MNHNS, SASEGT. V gave up 5 bases and J gave up 4 bases, with 11 bases separating them. The CDR3 totals 13 residues. CDR3 in amino acids: CASSKPQGETQYF. The CDR3 region has the DNA TGTGCCAGCAGTAAGCCACAGGGAGAGACCCAGTACTTC.

This clone was seen more than once but under ten times. The J gene is TRBJ2-7, the V gene TRBV10-3; TRBD2 matches at 11 bases. The CDR3 covers 15 residues. Germline-derived CDR1 and CDR2 are ENHRY and SYGVKD. V lost 5 bases and J lost 0; bases outside the gene matches: 3. The CDR3 nucleotides read TGTGCCATCAGTCTGGGACTAGCGGACTCCTACGAGCAGTACTTC. This encodes CAISLGLADSYEQYF.

This clone was detected a few times. The rearrangement uses TRBV28 and TRBJ2-3, with D maybe TRBD2 (11 bases). The V end lost 3 bases, the J end lost 3 bases, and 28 bases lay between the germline ends. The germline V gene has CDR1 MDHEN and CDR2 SYDVKM. This CDR3 is built from 20 residues. The CDR3, as DNA: TGTGCCAGCAGTTTGCGCGGGACAGGGGTGACTAGCGGGACTACAGATACGCAGTATTTT. Protein sequence: CASSLRGTGVTSGTTDTQYF.

J is TRBJ2-1 and V is TRBV29-1; D remains ambiguous. The germline CDR1 and CDR2 sequences are SQVTM and ANQGSEA. Trimming took 3 bases from V and 5 from J, leaving 8 bases between them. The CDR3 length is 12 residues. CDR3 sequence reads: CSVEESNNEQFF. The CDR3 bases are TGCAGCGTTGAGGAGTCAAACAATGAGCAGTTCTTC.

V and J are TRBV5-1 and TRBJ2-5; 7 positions agree with TRBD1. Germline loops: CDR1 SGHRS, CDR2 YFSETQ. The CDR3 spans 14 residues. With 4 bases clipped from V and 1 base from J, the junction kept 4 bases outside the gene matches. The CDR3 nucleotides are TGCGCCAGCAGCAAAGGGACAGCCCAAGAGACCCAGTACTTC. This codes for CASSKGTAQETQYF.

The chain joins TRBV5-6 to TRBJ2-1; 11 nucleotides align to TRBD2. J was trimmed by 5 bases and V by 2 bases; bases with no gene match: 9. This CDR3 has 17 residues. Germline CDR1 is SGHDT and CDR2 is YYEEEE. CDR3 coding DNA: TGTGCCAGCAGCTTCCCTCCTAGCGGGAGGCCCGACAATGAGCAGTTCTTC. Residues: CASSFPPSGRPDNEQFF.